Here is one T cell receptor beta chain with its context. This clonotype was observed many times. Its antigen is unknown. Qualities for individual bases were not recorded, and no much larger clone is one base off. Set within a cohort of healthcare workers in London, UK, this nested case-control study involved weekly PCR testing of nasopharyngeal swabs along with blood sampling. Healthcare workers were recruited during the week of the UK lockdown, between 23 and 31 March 2020, and followed weekly for up to roughly 16 weeks. This sample was included in a study of early T cells in non-severe SARS-CoV-2 infection (dated by TCRdb to the early 2020s). Describing the broader study: Bulk RNA from unsorted whole blood was used for TCR sequencing, so alpha and beta chains could not be paired.

The library relied on 5' RACE. TCRdb names NextSeq 500 as the instrument used. In the TCR library protocol, unique molecular identifiers were attached to individual cDNA molecules to correct for PCR bias and sequencing error. TCR alpha and beta chains were both sequenced, and the abundances of alpha and beta sequences in each sample were closely correlated with each other. Processing in the source paper ran as follows. Decombinator V4 was used to annotate TCR sequences for V gene, J gene and CDR3. Expanded TCRs were defined as changing significantly between any two time points under a Poisson model with p below 0.0001. TCR abundances were normalised to the total number of TCRs sequenced in each sample and reported as counts per million. VDJdb, accessed on 1 November 2021, was searched for TCRs annotated for CMV, EBV and SARS-CoV-2, and TCRs annotated for more than one antigen were excluded. TCRdb handled the public reads itself, with Q25 trimming in fastp and clone calling in MiXCR, and kept productive beta chains. Entries are consolidated by CDR3 protein sequence, retaining the most common genes and DNA. The V and J calls and clone size come from TCRdb's table, not from the authors' own analysis. Recorded for this sample are some 48,000 distinct CDR3 sequences; around 13% of them occurred a single time. The top ten clonotypes cover about 9.4% of the sample.

What the research found in general, with its limitations: VDJdb matching was skewed toward anti-spike CD8 responses and likely underestimated virus-specific expansions by missing private and CD4 specificities.

Material for sequencing was whole blood. This receptor was obtained from an adult who was a healthcare worker with PCR-confirmed SARS-CoV-2 infection or an uninfected control (not recorded which).

The CDR3 here reads CASSYRDEAFF. The bases are TGTGCCAGCAGTTATCGGGATGAAGCTTTCTTT. The chain joins TRBV27 to TRBJ1-1; a confident D gene designation cannot be given. V sheds 4 bases and J sheds 7 bases, leaving 7 bases between their ends. The germline V gene (reference sequence) provides CDR1 MNHEY and CDR2 SMNVEV. The CDR3 starts with the cysteine, ends with the phenylalanine, and has 11 residues. This entry keeps only the CDR3 DNA: 33 bases, framed from base 1.